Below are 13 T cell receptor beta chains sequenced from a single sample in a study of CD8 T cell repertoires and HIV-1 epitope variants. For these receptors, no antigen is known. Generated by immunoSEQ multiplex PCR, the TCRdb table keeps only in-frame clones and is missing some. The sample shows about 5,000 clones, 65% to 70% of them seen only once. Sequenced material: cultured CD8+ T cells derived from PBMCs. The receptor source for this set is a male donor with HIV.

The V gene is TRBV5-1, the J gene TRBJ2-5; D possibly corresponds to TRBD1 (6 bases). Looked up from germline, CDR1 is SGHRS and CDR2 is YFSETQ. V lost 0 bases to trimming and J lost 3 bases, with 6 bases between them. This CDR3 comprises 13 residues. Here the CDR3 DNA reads TGCGCCAGCAGCTTGGGACAGGAAGAGACCCAGTACTTC. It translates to CASSLGQEETQYF. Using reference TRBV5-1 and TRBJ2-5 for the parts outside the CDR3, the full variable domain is KAGVTQTPRYLIKTRGQQVTLSCSPISGHRSVSWYQQTPGQGLQFLFEYFSETQRNKGNFPGRFSGRQFSNSRSEMNVSTLELGDSALYLCASSLGQEETQYFGPGTRLLVL.

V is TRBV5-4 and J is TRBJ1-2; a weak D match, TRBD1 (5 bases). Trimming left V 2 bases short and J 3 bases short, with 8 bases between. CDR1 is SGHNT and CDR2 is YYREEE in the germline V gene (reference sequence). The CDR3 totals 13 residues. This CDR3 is CASSFRGDYGYTF. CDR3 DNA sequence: TGTGCCAGCAGCTTTCGGGGGGACTATGGCTACACCTTC.

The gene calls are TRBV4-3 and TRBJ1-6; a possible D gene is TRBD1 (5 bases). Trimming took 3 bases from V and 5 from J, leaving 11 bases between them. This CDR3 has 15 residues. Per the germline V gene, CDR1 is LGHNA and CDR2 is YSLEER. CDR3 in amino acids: CASSQSRGDNSPLHF. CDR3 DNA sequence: TGCGCCAGCAGCCAGTCCCGGGGGGATAATTCACCCCTCCACTTT.

This CDR3 reads CASSFGPLLGEQFF. CDR3 nucleotides: TGTGCCAGCAGCTTTGGACCCCTCCTGGGTGAGCAGTTCTTC. This rearrangement joins TRBV7-6 to TRBJ2-1, with no clear D. Germline V gene sequence: CDR1 SGHVS, CDR2 FNYEAQ. The CDR3 has 14 amino acids. Deletions cut 3 bases from V and 9 bases from J, with 15 bases between.

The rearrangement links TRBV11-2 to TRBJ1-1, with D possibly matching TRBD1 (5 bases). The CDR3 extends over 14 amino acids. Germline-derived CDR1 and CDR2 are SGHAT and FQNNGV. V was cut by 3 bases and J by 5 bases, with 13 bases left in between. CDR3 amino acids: CASSFPTGLTEAFF. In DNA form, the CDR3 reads TGTGCCAGCAGCTTCCCCACGGGGCTAACTGAAGCTTTCTTT.

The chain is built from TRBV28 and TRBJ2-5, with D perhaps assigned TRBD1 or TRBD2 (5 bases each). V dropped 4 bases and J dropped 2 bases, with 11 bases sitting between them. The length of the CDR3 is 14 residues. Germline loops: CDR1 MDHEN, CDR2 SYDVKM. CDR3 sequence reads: CASSWGYQQETQYF. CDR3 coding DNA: TGTGCCAGCAGTTGGGGGTATCAGCAAGAGACCCAGTACTTC.

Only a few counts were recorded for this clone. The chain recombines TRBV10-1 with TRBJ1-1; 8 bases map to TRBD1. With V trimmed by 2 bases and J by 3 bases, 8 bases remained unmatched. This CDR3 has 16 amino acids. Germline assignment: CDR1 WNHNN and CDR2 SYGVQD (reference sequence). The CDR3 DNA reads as TGCGCCAGCAGTGAGCGAGGACAGGGTTTTCACACTGAAGCTTTCTTT. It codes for CASSERGQGFHTEAFF.

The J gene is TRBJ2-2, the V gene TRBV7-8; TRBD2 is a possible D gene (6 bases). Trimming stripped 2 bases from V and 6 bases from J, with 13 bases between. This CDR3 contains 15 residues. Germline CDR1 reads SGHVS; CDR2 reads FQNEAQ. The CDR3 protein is CASSLFGSRAGELFF. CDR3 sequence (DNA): TGTGCCAGCAGCTTATTCGGGAGTCGGGCCGGGGAGCTGTTTTTT.

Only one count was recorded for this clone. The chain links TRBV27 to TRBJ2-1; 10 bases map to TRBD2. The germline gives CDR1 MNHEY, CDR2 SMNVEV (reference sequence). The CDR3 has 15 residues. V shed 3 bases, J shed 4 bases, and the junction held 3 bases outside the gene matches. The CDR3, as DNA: TGTGCCAGCAGTTTTACTAGCGGGATATACAATGAGCAGTTCTTC. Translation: CASSFTSGIYNEQFF.

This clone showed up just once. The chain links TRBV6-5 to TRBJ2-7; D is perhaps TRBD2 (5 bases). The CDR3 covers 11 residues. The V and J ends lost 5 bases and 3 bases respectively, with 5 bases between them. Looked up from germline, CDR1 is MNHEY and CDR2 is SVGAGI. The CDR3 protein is CASSTSYEQYF. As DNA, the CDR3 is TGTGCCAGCAGTACTAGCTACGAGCAGTACTTC.

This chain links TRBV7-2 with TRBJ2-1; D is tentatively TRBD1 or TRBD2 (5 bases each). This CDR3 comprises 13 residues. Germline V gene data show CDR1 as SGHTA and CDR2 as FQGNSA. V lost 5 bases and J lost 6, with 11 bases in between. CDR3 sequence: CASSLGTPNEQFF. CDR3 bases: TGTGCCAGCAGCCTCGGGACCCCCAATGAGCAGTTCTTC.

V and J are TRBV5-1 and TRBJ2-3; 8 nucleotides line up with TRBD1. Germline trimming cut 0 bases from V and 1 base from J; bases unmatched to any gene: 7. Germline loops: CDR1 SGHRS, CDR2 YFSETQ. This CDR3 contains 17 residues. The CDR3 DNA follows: TGCGCCAGCAGCTTGGCAGCAGGGGGCGATGGCACAGATACGCAGTATTTT. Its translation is CASSLAAGGDGTDTQYF.

This CDR3 is CASSSFSTDTQYF. CDR3 in DNA: TGTGCCAGTTCTTCGTTTAGCACAGATACGCAGTATTTT. The chain is built from TRBV19 and TRBJ2-3; no definite D call. The CDR3 contains 13 residues. Looked up from germline, CDR1 is LNHDA and CDR2 is SQIVND (reference sequence). The V end was cut by 8 bases, the J end by 0 bases, with 9 bases between. The variable domain in full, completed from reference TRBV19 and TRBJ2-3, reads DGGITQSPKYLFRKEGQNVTLSCEQNLNHDAMYWYRQDPGQGLRLIYYSQIVNDFQKGDIAEGYSVSREKKESFPLTVTSAQKNPTAFYLCASSSFSTDTQYFGPGTRLTVL.